This record concerns one TCR beta chain sequence. Its specificity is unknown. These data belong to a study of chemoradiotherapy in HPV16-positive cancers. Study summary: Functional T-cell assays on two HPV16-positive patients' cells defined candidate HPV-specific clones and common TCR motifs. General study points: The functional HPV-specific definition rests on just a couple of HPV16-positive patients. Candidate HPV-specific clones and E7-related TCR motifs grew in tumor during treatment. HPV-responsive T-cell expansion during chemoradiotherapy was linked to improved recurrence-free survival in HPV16-positive patients.

The CDR3 runs 15 residues. V was cut by 0 bases and J by 3 bases, with 8 bases left in between. The germline CDR1 and CDR2 sequences are LGHNA and YSLEER. Method: immunoSEQ multiplex PCR; TCRdb's copy keeps in-frame clones and lacks some. The sample consists of thousands of clones, around nine tenths of them appearing once. The sequencing used blood, collected from a patient who underwent chemoradiotherapy. The origin of this receptor is a human donor with HPV-associated anogenital cancer. The J gene is TRBJ1-4, the V gene TRBV4-3, with D uncertain. This chain's CDR3 is CASSQDQKPNEKLFF. Here the CDR3 DNA reads TGCGCCAGCAGCCAAGACCAGAAGCCTAATGAAAAACTGTTTTTT.